This T cell receptor (beta chain) is drawn from a study of OX40 agonist ivuxolimab in advanced cancers. At the level of the study: Ivuxolimab doses were 0.01, 0.1, 0.3, 1.5, 3 or 10 mg/kg every 2 weeks. Prior checkpoint blockade (anti-PD-1, anti-PD-L1 or anti-CTLA-4) was permitted; less than 45% had it. Notes on the study in general: Among some nonresponders, normalized T-cell clonal expansion was also low.

The assay was immunoSEQ multiplex PCR, and TCRdb's table has in-frame clones only and misses some. The sample has over 30,000 clones, 70% to 85% seen once; the top ten hold roughly 1.8%. Patients were ineligible given autoimmune disease history or systemic immunosuppression. As concerns this clone: Its antigen is unidentified.

The material sequenced was CD4+ or CD8+ T cells sorted from blood, taken in a trial of the OX40 agonist ivuxolimab. This clonotype originated in an adult with an advanced solid tumor such as melanoma, head and neck, liver or kidney cancer.

This CDR3 reads CAIKDRENEQFF. CDR3 nucleotides: TGTGCCATCAAGGACAGGGAAAATGAGCAGTTCTTC. The chain employs TRBV10-3 and TRBJ2-1, with 8 positions matching TRBD1. The CDR3 contains 12 residues. The V gene end was trimmed by 7 bases and the J gene end by 7 bases; junction bases not matched to a gene: 3. Germline lookup yields CDR1 ENHRY and CDR2 SYGVKD.